This TCR beta chain was found in a study of blood T cell repertoires in COVID-19. Using immunoSEQ multiplex PCR, the repertoire was profiled, and TCRdb retains in-frame clones only, with some absent. The sample has around 200,000 clones, roughly 80% seen once; the top ten hold approximately 7.3%. This CDR3 comprises 15 residues. The V end was cut by 6 bases, the J end by 4 bases, with 18 bases between. Germline CDR1 MNHNY, CDR2 SVGAGI (reference sequence). This TCR was recovered from a human donor in a cohort sampled during active COVID-19. Specimen: peripheral blood. The chain joins TRBV6-6 to TRBJ2-5; tentative D call: TRBD1 (6 bases). CDR3: CASRRTAQGGETQYF. DNA of the CDR3: TGTGCCAGCAGACGGACAGCCCAAGGAGGAGAGACCCAGTACTTC.